These 10 T cell receptor beta chains originate from one sample sequenced in a study of PD-1 blockade in classical Hodgkin lymphoma. Each of the patients experienced relapse following autologous stem cell transplantation, and their brentuximab vedotin exposure differed. Clones were sequenced by immunoSEQ multiplex PCR, and TCRdb holds only the in-frame ones, with some missing. The table shows nearly 60,000 clones, with around 90% occurring only once. The input for sequencing was peripheral blood mononuclear cells (PBMCs), taken before the second cycle of nivolumab. The receptors derive from a human donor with classical Hodgkin lymphoma.

The V call is TRBV28, the J call TRBJ2-7; TRBD1 might be the D (7 bases). CDR1 is MDHEN, CDR2 SYDVKM, per germline. The CDR3 loop spans 18 amino acids. V was clipped by 3 bases and J by 4 bases, with 25 bases between them. CDR3 sequence reads: CASSLEAGGHPFPYEQYF. In DNA, the CDR3 is TGTGCCAGCAGTTTGGAGGCAGGGGGGCACCCGTTCCCTTACGAGCAGTACTTC.

The chain combines TRBV2 with TRBJ2-7; D remains unclear. Germline V CDR1 and CDR2: SNHLY, FYNNEI. Trimming took 3 bases from V and 2 from J, leaving 8 bases between them. This CDR3 has 13 amino acids. The CDR3, as DNA: TGTGCCAGCAGTGACGGCCAAACCTACGAGCAGTACTTC. Amino acids: CASSDGQTYEQYF.

The CDR3 region is CASSGGTSGVSNEQFF. In DNA, the CDR3 is TGTGCCAGCAGCGGAGGGACTAGCGGGGTCTCCAATGAGCAGTTCTTC. This sequence joins TRBV9 and TRBJ2-1; 13 positions agree with TRBD2. The CDR3 totals 16 residues. Trimming cost V 3 bases and J 6 bases; bases outside gene matches: 6. CDR1 is SGDLS, CDR2 YYNGEE, per germline.

As for this clone: A much more abundant neighbour one base away suggests this may be a read error. Within the sample, other DNA sequences also encode this same CDR3. This chain links TRBV18 with TRBJ1-5; 9 bases are a match to TRBD1. Germline V gene sequence: CDR1 KGHSH, CDR2 LQKENI. Trimming at V came to 3 bases and at J to 2 bases, leaving 2 bases not matched to a gene. The CDR3 has 15 amino acids. In nucleotides, the CDR3 is TGTGCCAGCTCACCGGACAGGGGAGGCAATCAGCCCCAGCATTTT. Its protein product is CASSPDRGGNQPQHF.

CDR3 coding DNA: TGTGCCAGCAGCCAATCGCCTTTTTCCGCGGAGGGCTACACCTTC. Encoded protein: CASSQSPFSAEGYTF. J is TRBJ1-2 and V is TRBV16; D remains ambiguous. V was clipped by 0 bases and J by 8 bases, with 16 bases between them. CDR1 is KGHSY, CDR2 FQNENV, per germline. The CDR3 extends over 15 amino acids.

This chain joins TRBV27 and TRBJ2-3, with D perhaps TRBD1 (5 bases). CDR1 and CDR2 (germline): MNHEY, SMNVEV (reference sequence). V shed 3 bases and J shed 4 bases, with 11 bases lying between them. The length of the CDR3 is 14 residues. This chain's CDR3 is CASSFVPGSDTQYF. The CDR3 nucleotides are TGTGCCAGCAGTTTTGTTCCAGGGTCAGATACGCAGTATTTT.

The chain combines TRBV7-3 with TRBJ2-2; no firm D call. There are 13 residues in the CDR3. The V end lost 6 bases, the J end lost 0 bases, and 5 bases lay between the germline ends. Germline CDR1 and CDR2: SGHTA and FQGTGA. CDR3 residues: CASSPTNTGELFF. CDR3 DNA: TGTGCCAGCAGTCCGACGAACACCGGGGAGCTGTTTTTT.

The V gene is TRBV14, the J gene TRBJ2-7, with D perhaps TRBD1 (6 bases). Germline V gene lookup returns CDR1 SGHDN and CDR2 FVKESK. The CDR3 is 14 amino acids. Trimming pared 3 bases from V and 3 bases from J, leaving 12 bases between. In DNA, the CDR3 is TGTGCCAGCAGCCAGGGGACATACCTCTACGAGCAGTACTTC. It codes for CASSQGTYLYEQYF.

The chain has TRBV5-1 and TRBJ2-2; no reliable D call. Between the trimmed V and J ends, which lost 5 bases and 2 bases, there was a span of 10 bases. CDR1 is SGHRS, CDR2 YFSETQ, per germline. This CDR3 is 14 amino acids long. CDR3 in amino acids: CASRPDLNTGELFF. DNA for the CDR3: TGCGCCAGCAGGCCGGACCTCAACACCGGGGAGCTGTTTTTT.

The chain carries TRBV6-6 and TRBJ2-7; D is undetermined. V was pared by 6 bases and J by 3 bases, with 18 bases between. The CDR3 contains 15 residues. Germline values: CDR1 MNHNY, CDR2 SVGAGI (reference sequence). CDR3 residues: CASSSVEVARYEQYF. The CDR3 bases are TGTGCCAGCAGCTCGGTAGAGGTAGCACGCTACGAGCAGTACTTC.